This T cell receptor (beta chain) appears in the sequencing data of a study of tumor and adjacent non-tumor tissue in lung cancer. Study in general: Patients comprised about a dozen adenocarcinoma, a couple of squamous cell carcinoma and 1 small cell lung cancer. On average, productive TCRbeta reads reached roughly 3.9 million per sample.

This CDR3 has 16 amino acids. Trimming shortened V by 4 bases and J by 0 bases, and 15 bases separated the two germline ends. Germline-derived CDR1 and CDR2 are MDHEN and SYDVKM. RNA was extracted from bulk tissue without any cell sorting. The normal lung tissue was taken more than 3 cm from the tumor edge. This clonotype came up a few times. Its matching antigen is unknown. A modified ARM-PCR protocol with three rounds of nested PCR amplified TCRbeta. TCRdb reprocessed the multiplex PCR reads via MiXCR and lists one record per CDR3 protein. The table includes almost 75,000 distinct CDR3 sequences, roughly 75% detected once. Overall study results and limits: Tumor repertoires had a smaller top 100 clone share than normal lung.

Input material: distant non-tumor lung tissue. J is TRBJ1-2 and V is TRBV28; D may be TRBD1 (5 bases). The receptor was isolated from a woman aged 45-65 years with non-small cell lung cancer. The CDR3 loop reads CASSSWDRITNYGYTF. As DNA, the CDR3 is TGTGCCAGCAGTTCCTGGGACCGGATAACTAACTATGGCTACACCTTC.